These T cell receptor beta chains were read from a single sample in a study of T cells in Graves' hyperthyroidism and ophthalmopathy. TCRdb reprocessed the multiplex PCR reads with MiXCR, giving one entry per CDR3 protein. The data contain around 60,000 distinct CDR3 sequences, about 49% of them singletons. Specimen: blood. The origin of the receptors is a woman aged 30 to 39 with Graves' ophthalmopathy. The conserved cysteine and the conserved F or W are not part of the CDR3 here.

>TRBV7-3|TRBJ2-7|11
ASSRGTSYEQY
>TRBV20-1|TRBJ2-7|12
SARYRLAGMEQY
>TRBV7-3|TRBJ2-3|11
ASSPGGYSEQY
>TRBV19|TRBJ2-6|14
ASRGQSGAGANVLT
>TRBV7-9|TRBJ2-7|15
ASSGLSLAGGIYEQY
>TRBV9|TRBJ2-6|13
ASSPTRRTLSTEA
>TRBV7-3|TRBJ1-2|12
ASRWGAGNYGYT
>TRBV11-2|TRBJ1-2|12
ASSSGLRKSGNT
>TRBV7-9|TRBJ1-6|13
ASSVGGRLYSPLH
>TRBV19|TRBJ1-6|13
ASRIYRGGNSPLH
>TRBV10-2|TRBJ2-7|12
ASSDWTGGYEQY
>TRBV10-1|TRBJ2-7|11
ASSEPNENEQY
>TRBV5-6|TRBJ1-1|14
ASSPGLPNTNTEAF
>TRBV6-5|TRBJ1-2|7
ASSYGNT
>TRBV10-2|TRBJ2-2|11
ASSEQATGEPS
>TRBV20-1|TRBJ1-2|10
SARQPNYGYT
>TRBV7-9|TRBJ1-1|11
ASSLKQGQGAF
>TRBV20-1|TRBJ2-3|12
SAGRTSGSFTQY
>TRBV5-1|TRBJ2-3|11
ASSLEAADTQY
>TRBV19|TRBJ1-5|13
ASKRGQGDGQPQH
>TRBV7-7|TRBJ2-1|12
ARDFRQIYNEQF
>TRBV3-1|TRBJ2-7|10
ASSQGSDEQY
>TRBV6-4|TRBJ1-1|9
ASSAGGEAF
>TRBV9|TRBJ1-5|13
ASSPQGNSNQPQH
>TRBV11-3|TRBJ2-2|12
ASRPGQGVGELF
>TRBV5-1|TRBJ2-6|12
ASTWGSGANVLT
>TRBV7-8|TRBJ1-6|17
ASSLGWLGGLDSGSPLH
>TRBV9|TRBJ2-2|16
ASSVEGRLAGGAGELF